Presented here are 2 T cell receptor beta chains from one specimen sequenced in a study of identical twins. TCRdb re-derived calls from the 5' RACE reads in MiXCR, one entry per CDR3 protein. Seen here are fewer than 500,000 distinct CDR3 sequences, around an eighth observed once, and the top ten hold about 1%. Another study also made use of these data, one on yellow fever vaccine responses in identical twins.

The sequencing sample was made of CD4+ T cells sorted from blood. The receptors derive from a woman aged 18-30 years in good health.

This clonotype was counted a few times. This chain uses TRBV2 with TRBJ2-1; 8 bases are shared with TRBD1. The CDR3 is 14 residues long. Germline V gives CDR1 SNHLY, CDR2 FYNNEI. V shed 8 bases, J shed 6 bases, and the junction held 9 bases outside the gene matches. The CDR3 DNA sequence: TGTGCCAGCCAGACAGGGGATAAGGGCAATGAGCAGTTCTTC. Residues: CASQTGDKGNEQFF.

The chain recombines TRBV5-6 with TRBJ1-5, with unresolved D. The CDR3 covers 15 residues. Germline V CDR1 and CDR2: SGHDT, YYEEEE. The ends were cut back, 1 base at V and 1 base at J, with 9 bases in the middle. This chain's CDR3 is CASSLMGSSNQPQHF. The CDR3 DNA is TGTGCCAGCAGCTTGATGGGAAGCAGCAATCAGCCCCAGCATTTT.